This T cell receptor (beta chain) was documented in a study of blood T cell repertoires in COVID-19. Study-level background: Spain, Italy and the United States supplied samples that represented acute and convalescent COVID-19. Sample material is recorded as cDNA or gDNA derived from T cells, B-cell-depleted T cells, or PBMCs.

In the authors' workflow: Nucleated cell number was recorded as an estimate derived from reference gene primer amplification. The repertoire was sequenced with immunoSEQ multiplex PCR; TCRdb's copy has only in-frame clones and lacks some. V, J and clone size were drawn from that table, and D and trimming were deduced from the DNA. Altogether about 270,000 clones are present, approximately 91% being singletons, with the ten largest covering about 2.1%. This clone has a handful of counts. CDR1 SGHTA and CDR2 FQGNSA come from the germline V gene. V lost 7 bases to trimming and J lost 0 bases, with 11 bases between them. The CDR3 is 14 residues long.

This clonotype originated in a woman aged 35 to 49 with acute COVID-19. Sequenced: PBMCs or T cells enriched from blood (not recorded which). The chain carries TRBV7-2 and TRBJ2-3; possible D gene TRBD1, 5 bases. The CDR3 sequence: CASKKGISTDTQYF. DNA for the CDR3: TGTGCCAGCAAAAAGGGGATTAGCACAGATACGCAGTATTTT. The whole variable domain, remainder taken from reference TRBV7-2 and TRBJ2-3, is GAGVSQSPSNKVTEKGKDVELRCDPISGHTALYWYRQSLGQGLEFLIYFQGNSAPDKSGLPSDRFSAERTGGSVSTLTIQRTQQEDSAVYLCASKKGISTDTQYFGPGTRLTVL.